One T cell receptor (beta chain) is described in this entry. With 60 Vbeta and 13 Jbeta primers, the PCR was carried out. Sequencing used immunoSEQ multiplex PCR; TCRdb keeps in-frame clones, though not all of them. The data hold 90,000 to 150,000 clones, with 65% to 85% observed a single time. The source of the sample is a study of cytomegalovirus exposure and HLA in healthy donors. V lost 4 bases and J lost 4, with 20 bases in between. CDR1 and CDR2 (germline): SGHRS, YFSETQ. The CDR3 runs 16 residues. The gene calls are TRBV5-1 and TRBJ1-2; D is perhaps TRBD1 (5 bases). This receptor was identified in a woman aged 40 to 50 in good health and CMV-seropositive. Sample: PBMCs. Here the CDR3 DNA reads TGCGCCAGCAGCCTGAACGGGGGAATGGTAGCCTATGGCTACACCTTC. It yields the protein CASSLNGGMVAYGYTF.